This T cell receptor beta chain was retrieved from a study of TIL therapy for anti-PD-1-resistant metastatic lung cancer. Study-wide results and limits: The baseline peripheral repertoire was partially replaced by infused TIL clonotypes that later decayed. The cohort had more treatment-naive, never-smoker and oncogene-addicted patients than typical.

The libraries were made with immunoSEQ v3. The assay was immunoSEQ multiplex PCR, and TCRdb's table has in-frame clones only and misses some. This sample carries nearly 60,000 clones, more than 60% of them seen once, and the ten largest clones take less than 2%. With regard to this clone: Its antigen is still unknown.

Germline V CDR1 and CDR2: MDHEN, SYDVKM. The CDR3 extends over 14 amino acids. Trimming took 6 bases from V and 1 from J; bases not matched to a gene: 6. Time point: pre-treatment sample, taken before nivolumab and TIL therapy. The TCR originated in a person between 30 and 80 years old with non-small cell lung cancer. This sequence joins TRBV28 and TRBJ2-7; 7 positions match TRBD1. This material consisted of blood, taken at baseline. In DNA, the CDR3 is TGTGCCAGCAGCTACAGGGGTTCGTCCTACGAGCAGTACTTC. Encoded protein: CASSYRGSSYEQYF.